This T cell receptor beta chain came from a study of beta chain features in type 1 diabetes. Study-level background: There were some 98 million sorted cells examined across all samples. Study-wide points: Shorter TCRB CDR3s, moderately but significantly so, were found in Type 1 diabetes patients in all four CD4+ subsets. Patients showed naive, central memory and Treg TCRB repertoires that appeared more similar than those of healthy donors.

Notes on this clone: No antigen is known for it.

Expressed TCRB transcripts were sequenced because the entire RNA isolate underwent reverse transcription. The method was immunoSEQ multiplex PCR; TCRdb's version includes in-frame clones alone and lacks a portion of them. Here the sample spans about 160,000 clones, 50% to 70% being singletons. The CDR3 covers 13 residues. In germline, CDR1 is SQVTM, CDR2 ANQGSEA. Trimming removed 6 bases from V and 8 bases from J, with 14 bases in between. Markers CD45RO/CCR7/CD25/CD127/CD95/CD27 served to sort CD4+ naive, central memory, regulatory and stem cell-like memory cells. Purity above 98% was achieved in all sorted populations.

The chain is built from TRBV29-1 and TRBJ1-6; maybe TRBD1 (6 bases). The receptor was isolated from a man aged 25 to 45 with type 1 diabetes. Source material: naive CD4+ T cells from blood. The CDR3 coding sequence is TGCAGCGTGACGACAGGTATTCATTCACCCCTCCACTTT. Protein sequence: CSVTTGIHSPLHF.